The sequence of this TCR beta chain was determined in a study of T cells in localized non-small cell lung cancer. Study outcomes and limitations: Adjacent lung exhibited a median of approximately 50 among the 100 most abundant tumor clones. Without multi-region sequencing, intratumor heterogeneity could not be excluded. Among the tissues sampled, uninvolved adjacent lung had the highest T cell clonality, above tumor. Elevated blood T cell density was associated with longer overall survival.

To note about this clone: As yet, its antigen is unknown.

The CDR3 totals 20 residues. With 2 bases clipped from V and 2 bases from J, the junction kept 14 bases outside the gene matches. From germline, CDR1 is LNHDA and CDR2 SQIVND (reference sequence). Assay: immunoSEQ multiplex PCR; the TCRdb copy retains only in-frame clones and omits some. The profile covers fewer than 30,000 clones, with about 92% appearing a single time and around 0.99% taken by the ten largest. Material: peripheral blood, obtained before any cancer treatment. The chain recombines TRBV19 with TRBJ1-5; 11 bases map to TRBD1. The sequence came from a woman between 40 and 69 years old with stage I lung adenocarcinoma. CDR3 amino acids: CASSITARWTGGLGNQPQHF. DNA for the CDR3: TGTGCCAGTAGTATAACGGCCCGGTGGACAGGGGGCTTGGGCAATCAGCCCCAGCATTTT.